This entry is about one T cell receptor (beta chain). The protocol was immunoSEQ multiplex PCR, while the TCRdb copy is restricted to in-frame clones and leaves out a portion. The table has over 10,000 clones, about 87% seen once. The source of the sample is a study of T cell changes during pregnancy in multiple sclerosis. The V and J ends lost 10 bases and 5 bases respectively, with 20 bases between them. The CDR3 covers 15 residues. Germline assignment: CDR1 ENHRY and CDR2 SYGVKD. V gene TRBV10-3 combines with J gene TRBJ2-2, with D tentatively TRBD2 (5 bases). This specimen was CD8+ T cells from peripheral blood mononuclear cells, taken in the second trimester of pregnancy. This receptor was taken from a female donor in good health, enrolled as a control in a pregnancy study. The CDR3 nucleotides are TGTGCCACCCTACTAGAACCGGTGGAAACCGGGGAGCTGTTTTTT. Protein product: CATLLEPVETGELFF.